A single sample is the source of the 20 T cell receptor beta chains below, sequenced in a study of T cells in localized non-small cell lung cancer. Sequenced by immunoSEQ multiplex PCR; TCRdb stores in-frame clones only, minus some. The table lists about 29,000 clones, around 89% of them singletons. Specimen: peripheral blood, collected before any cancer treatment. The receptors here all came from a woman aged 35-75 years with stage I lung adenocarcinoma.

The V call is TRBV6-6, the J call TRBJ1-1; D possibly corresponds to TRBD1 (5 bases). The CDR3 consists of 14 residues. Germline V lookup: CDR1 MNHNY, CDR2 SVGAGI (reference sequence). V was clipped by 0 bases and J by 4 bases, with 9 bases between them. The CDR3 protein is CASSYSLTVTEAFF. DNA for the CDR3: TGTGCCAGCAGTTACTCCCTGACAGTCACTGAAGCTTTCTTT.

The genes are TRBV25-1 and TRBJ1-5; D gene uncertain. There are 12 residues in the CDR3. The germline CDR1 and CDR2 sequences are MGHDK and SYGVNS. V lost 3 bases and J lost 5, with 5 bases in between. The chain's CDR3 is CASSDTYQPQHF. Here the CDR3 DNA reads TGTGCCAGCAGTGATACTTATCAGCCCCAGCATTTT.

Only a few counts were recorded for this clone. The CDR3 region has the DNA TGTGCCAGCAGCTTATTGTGGGTCGACACAGATACGCAGTATTTT. It yields the protein CASSLLWVDTDTQYF. This sequence joins TRBV7-9 and TRBJ2-3; no clear D. Germline-derived CDR1 and CDR2 are SEHNR and FQNEAQ (reference sequence). Trimming took off 2 bases at V and 2 bases at J, with 11 bases between the two ends. The CDR3 sequence is 15 residues long.

The V gene is TRBV5-1, the J gene TRBJ2-2; perhaps TRBD1 as D (7 bases). V lost 1 base and J lost 3, with 16 bases in between. Germline CDR1 and CDR2: SGHRS and YFSETQ. The CDR3 has 17 amino acids. The CDR3 region is CASSLRAGTVDTGELFF. The CDR3 nucleotides are TGCGCCAGCAGCTTGAGGGCGGGGACAGTCGACACCGGGGAGCTGTTTTTT.

The chain employs TRBV9 and TRBJ2-7, with 9 bases matching TRBD1. In germline, CDR1 is SGDLS, CDR2 YYNGEE. The CDR3 covers 14 residues. The V gene end was trimmed by 5 bases and the J gene end by 4 bases; junction bases not matched to a gene: 7. The CDR3: CASSAGTGNYEQYF. CDR3 DNA: TGTGCCAGCAGTGCAGGGACAGGGAATTACGAGCAGTACTTC.

The chain employs TRBV2 and TRBJ1-4, with TRBD1 as a possible D gene (6 bases). The CDR3 sequence is 19 residues long. Germline values: CDR1 SNHLY, CDR2 FYNNEI. V was clipped by 3 bases and J by 0 bases, with 20 bases between them. CDR3 sequence: CASSDPPGTPIATNEKLFF. The CDR3 DNA sequence: TGTGCCAGCAGTGACCCCCCGGGGACACCTATCGCAACTAATGAAAAACTGTTTTTT.

The count of this clone is one. This rearrangement joins TRBV6-5 to TRBJ2-5; 7 bases agree with TRBD1. CDR1 and CDR2 (germline): MNHEY, SVGAGI. The CDR3 runs 15 residues. After removal of 4 bases from V and 5 bases from J, the junction contained 10 bases not matched to a gene. The CDR3 is CASSSRQGWGETQYF. DNA for the CDR3: TGTGCCAGCAGTTCGCGACAGGGCTGGGGGGAGACCCAGTACTTC.

V is TRBV28 and J is TRBJ1-5; D is unresolved. This CDR3 is 15 amino acids long. With 7 bases removed from V and 0 bases from J, the gap between germline ends came to 13 bases. CDR1 is MDHEN, CDR2 SYDVKM, per germline. DNA for the CDR3: TGTGCCAGCATGGGATGGATGGATAGCAATCAGCCCCAGCATTTT. Its protein product is CASMGWMDSNQPQHF.

V and J are TRBV4-1 and TRBJ2-7; 11 bases map to TRBD1. Trimming cost V 0 bases and J 4 bases; bases outside gene matches: 2. Germline CDR1 reads MGHRA; CDR2 reads YSYEKL. This CDR3 is 15 amino acids long. In nucleotides, the CDR3 is TGCGCCAGCAGCCAAGAGGGACAGGGGGGATACGAGCAGTACTTC. It specifies CASSQEGQGGYEQYF.

This clone was counted a few times. The chain couples TRBV14 to TRBJ2-7; D gene uncertain. Germline V lookup: CDR1 SGHDN, CDR2 FVKESK. CDR3 length equals 13 residues. V was trimmed by 4 bases and J by 3 bases, leaving 10 bases between them. The CDR3 DNA is TGTGCCAGCAGCCCCCGACTGTACTACGAGCAGTACTTC. Its translation: CASSPRLYYEQYF.

V gene TRBV28 combines with J gene TRBJ1-1; a weak D match, TRBD1 (5 bases). The germline V gene has CDR1 MDHEN and CDR2 SYDVKM. The CDR3 sequence is 13 residues long. V gave up 6 bases and J gave up 5 bases, with 13 bases separating them. The CDR3 loop reads CASRPGGGTEAFF. DNA for the CDR3: TGTGCCAGCAGGCCTGGTGGGGGGACTGAAGCTTTCTTT.

The chain uses TRBV5-8 and TRBJ2-1; TRBD2 is a possible D gene (7 bases). Germline V gene lookup returns CDR1 SGHTS and CDR2 YDEGEE. The V end was cut by 6 bases, the J end by 0 bases, with 19 bases between. This CDR3 region has 17 residues. CDR3 loop: CASTRTGSGASYNEQFF. The CDR3 coding sequence is TGTGCCAGCACCCGTACAGGGAGCGGGGCCTCCTACAATGAGCAGTTCTTC.

The chain couples TRBV5-4 to TRBJ2-5; perhaps TRBD2 as D (6 bases). CDR1 and CDR2 (germline): SGHNT, YYREEE (reference sequence). V lost 0 bases and J lost 1, with 13 bases in between. CDR3 length equals 16 residues. The CDR3 DNA reads TGTGCCAGCAGCTTGGCCGGGGGACGCGCCCAAGAGACCCAGTACTTC. This encodes CASSLAGGRAQETQYF.

This chain uses TRBV30 with TRBJ2-7; 8 bases agree with TRBD2. Germline V gene data show CDR1 as GTSNPN and CDR2 as SVGIG (reference sequence). The CDR3 length is 13 residues. Trimming cost V 0 bases and J 9 bases; bases outside gene matches: 7. The CDR3 DNA reads as TGTGCCTGGAGTGTACAAGGTCTAGCGGGGCAGTACTTC. Encoded protein: CAWSVQGLAGQYF.

V and J are TRBV6-5 and TRBJ1-5; D gene uncertain. Trimming left V 8 bases short and J 0 bases short, with 11 bases between. The germline CDR1 and CDR2 sequences are MNHEY and SVGAGI. The CDR3 covers 14 residues. DNA of the CDR3: TGTGCCAGCGGATCGGTTTATAGCAATCAGCCCCAGCATTTT. Its translation: CASGSVYSNQPQHF.

The chain joins TRBV28 to TRBJ1-2, with TRBD1 as a possible D gene (6 bases). The CDR3 loop spans 15 amino acids. V lost 8 bases to trimming and J lost 0 bases, with 16 bases between them. CDR1 is MDHEN and CDR2 is SYDVKM in the germline V gene. CDR3 nucleotides: TGTGCCAGCCTAAGGACAGACCAAGCTAACTATGGCTACACCTTC. Protein product: CASLRTDQANYGYTF.

The V gene is TRBV4-1, the J gene TRBJ2-7; 8 bases fit TRBD1. CDR3 length: 16 amino acids. The germline CDR1 and CDR2 sequences are MGHRA and YSYEKL. The ends lost 7 bases at V and 5 bases at J; junction bases unmatched: 16. CDR3 nucleotides: TGCGCCAGCACCCCAAGTATCGGACAGGGTGTCGACGAGCAGTACTTC. Protein: CASTPSIGQGVDEQYF.

The chain carries TRBV7-9 and TRBJ1-2; the match to TRBD1 covers 8 bases. The CDR3 totals 16 residues. Germline loops: CDR1 SEHNR, CDR2 FQNEAQ (reference sequence). J gave up 4 bases and V 6 bases, and 13 bases lay outside the gene matches. The CDR3 DNA is TGTGCCAGCAGATTTTATGGACAGGGATCGAGCTATGGCTACACCTTC. This codes for CASRFYGQGSSYGYTF. The whole variable domain, remainder taken from reference TRBV7-9 and TRBJ1-2, is DTGVSQNPRHKITKRGQNVTFRCDPISEHNRLYWYRQTLGQGPEFLTYFQNEAQLEKSRLLSDRFSAERPKGSFSTLEIQRTEQGDSAMYLCASRFYGQGSSYGYTFGSGTRLTVV.

The V and J genes are TRBV7-9 and TRBJ2-1, with D perhaps TRBD1 or TRBD2 (5 bases each). Germline-derived CDR1 and CDR2 are SEHNR and FQNEAQ (reference sequence). The CDR3 loop spans 15 amino acids. The V end lost 8 bases, the J end lost 5 bases, and 19 bases lay between the germline ends. The CDR3 sequence: CASGGSWSGDNEQFF. The DNA of the CDR3 is TGTGCCAGCGGGGGTTCGTGGTCCGGAGACAATGAGCAGTTCTTC.

This clone appeared once. The gene calls are TRBV4-1 and TRBJ2-1; D may correspond to TRBD1 or TRBD2 (5 bases each). The CDR3 spans 16 residues. Per the germline V gene, CDR1 is MGHRA and CDR2 is YSYEKL. The V gene lost 2 bases and the J gene lost 3 bases, with 14 bases spanning the gap. CDR3: CASSQLIGAIYNEQFF. The CDR3 region has the DNA TGCGCCAGCAGCCAATTAATCGGGGCGATCTACAATGAGCAGTTCTTC.